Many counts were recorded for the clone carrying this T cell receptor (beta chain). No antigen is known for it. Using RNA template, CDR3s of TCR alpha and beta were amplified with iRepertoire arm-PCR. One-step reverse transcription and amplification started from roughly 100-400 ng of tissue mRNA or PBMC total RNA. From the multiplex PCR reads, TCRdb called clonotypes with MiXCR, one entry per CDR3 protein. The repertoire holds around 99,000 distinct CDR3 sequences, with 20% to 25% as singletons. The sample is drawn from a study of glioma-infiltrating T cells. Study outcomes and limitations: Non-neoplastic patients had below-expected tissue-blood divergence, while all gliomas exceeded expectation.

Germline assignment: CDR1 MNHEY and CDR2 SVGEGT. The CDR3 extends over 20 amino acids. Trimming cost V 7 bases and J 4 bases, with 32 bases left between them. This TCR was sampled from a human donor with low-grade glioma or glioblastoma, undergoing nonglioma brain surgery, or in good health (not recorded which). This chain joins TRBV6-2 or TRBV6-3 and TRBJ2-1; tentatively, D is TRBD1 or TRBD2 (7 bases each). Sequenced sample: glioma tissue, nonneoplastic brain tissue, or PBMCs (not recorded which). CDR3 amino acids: CASKTTYGQGGSGLYNEQFF. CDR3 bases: TGTGCCAGCAAAACTACCTACGGGCAGGGGGGTAGCGGGCTTTACAATGAGCAGTTCTTC.